The entry that follows covers one TCR beta chain sequence. The sample has other DNA sequences that encode this CDR3 too. TCRdb keeps only in-frame clones here, not all; method: immunoSEQ multiplex PCR. The table records over 200,000 clones, roughly 88% of them present only once. Germline V gene lookup returns CDR1 SGHTA and CDR2 FQGNSA. The germline V and J ends were trimmed by 1 base and 2 bases, with 9 bases remaining between them. CDR3 length equals 14 residues. The data are from a study of blood T cell repertoires in COVID-19. Study-level information: PBMCs, B-cell-depleted T cells, or T cells provided the cDNA or gDNA that made up the material.

This receptor was identified in a woman between 25 and 40 years old with acute or convalescent COVID-19. Sequencing input: peripheral blood. This chain connects TRBV7-2 to TRBJ2-7; no definite D call. This chain's CDR3 is CASSLGGTTYEQYF. CDR3 coding DNA: TGTGCCAGCAGCTTAGGAGGCACTACCTACGAGCAGTACTTC.